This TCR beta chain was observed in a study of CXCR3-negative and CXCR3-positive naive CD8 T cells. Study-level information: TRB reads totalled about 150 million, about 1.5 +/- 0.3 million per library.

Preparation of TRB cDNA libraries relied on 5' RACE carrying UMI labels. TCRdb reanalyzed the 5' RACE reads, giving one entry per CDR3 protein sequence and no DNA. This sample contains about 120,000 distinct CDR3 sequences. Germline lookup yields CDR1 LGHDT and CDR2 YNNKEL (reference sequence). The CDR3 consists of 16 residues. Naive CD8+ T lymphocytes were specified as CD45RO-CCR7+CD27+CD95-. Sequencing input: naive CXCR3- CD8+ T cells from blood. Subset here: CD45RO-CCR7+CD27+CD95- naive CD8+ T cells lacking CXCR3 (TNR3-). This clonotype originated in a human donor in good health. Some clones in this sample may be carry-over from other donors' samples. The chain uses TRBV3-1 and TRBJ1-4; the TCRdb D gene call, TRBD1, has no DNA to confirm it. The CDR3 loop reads CASSLGQGRTNEKLFF.